This T cell receptor beta chain was sequenced during a study of PD-1 blockade in classical Hodgkin lymphoma. Generated by immunoSEQ multiplex PCR, the TCRdb table keeps only in-frame clones and is missing some. The sample lists 130,000 to 150,000 clones, approximately 80% occurring once. Study results and caveats: Differences between repertoires have undefined causes, possibly disease activity or prior therapy. For complete responders, baseline diversity was comparable to that of newly diagnosed patients. CD8+ TCR diversity did not rise significantly by C4D1, unlike CD4+.

A note on this clone: Its antigen is not known. Other DNA variants within this sample encode the same CDR3.

After autologous stem cell transplantation all patients relapsed, and prior brentuximab vedotin exposure differed between cohorts. Per germline, CDR1 LNHDA and CDR2 SQIVND (reference sequence). J gave up 2 bases and V 4 bases, and 1 base lay outside the gene matches. This CDR3 region has 13 residues. The chain links TRBV19 to TRBJ1-2, with 7 bases fitting TRBD1. This specimen was peripheral blood mononuclear cells (PBMCs), taken before the second cycle of nivolumab. This TCR was sampled from a human donor with classical Hodgkin lymphoma. CDR3 protein: CASSKQGNYGYTF. In nucleotides, the CDR3 is TGTGCCAGTAGTAAACAGGGGAACTATGGCTACACCTTC.